This T cell receptor beta chain emerged from a study of HIV-infected patients and healthy controls. All unsorted peripheral T cells were captured because whole blood was used without fractionation. By proportion, this clonotype is medium-sized. The antigen is not known. Findings and caveats of the study: Untreated HIV+ repertoires had roughly threefold fewer distinct CDR3s and lower Shannon diversity than healthy controls.

After removal of 5 bases from V and 1 base from J, the junction contained 1 base not matched to a gene. This CDR3 comprises 15 residues. The germline gives CDR1 SEHNR, CDR2 FQNEAQ (reference sequence). Alpha and beta constant-region primers primed reverse transcription of around 540 ng RNA. Using multiplexing indices, alpha and beta chain libraries were generated apart by chain-specific third strand synthesis. One entry per CDR3 protein results from TCRdb running MiXCR on the 5' RACE reads. The sample contains around 5,800 distinct CDR3 sequences, less than 25% of which appear only once. This sample comprised blood, obtained before antiretroviral therapy. The chain is built from TRBV7-9 and TRBJ2-2; 10 bases are a match to TRBD2. The TCR sequence derives from an adult with HIV infection. The CDR3 loop reads CASSRLAGNTGELFF. The CDR3 bases are TGTGCCAGCAGCCGACTAGCGGGGAACACCGGGGAGCTGTTTTTT.